The 24 T cell receptor beta chains below come from one sample, sequenced in a study of blood T cell repertoires in COVID-19. Sequencing was performed with immunoSEQ multiplex PCR; in TCRdb, only in-frame clones are kept and a portion is missing. This table has around 65,000 clones, 70% to 85% appearing once. The sequenced material came from peripheral blood. The receptors stem from a woman at least 80 years old with active or convalescent COVID-19.

The rearrangement links TRBV29-1 to TRBJ1-1; D is uncertain. CDR1 is SQVTM, CDR2 ANQGSEA, per germline. This CDR3 spans 13 amino acids. V was cut by 6 bases and J by 0 bases, with 11 bases left in between. CDR3 amino acids: CSVDTAMNTEAFF. DNA of the CDR3: TGCAGCGTCGACACGGCCATGAACACTGAAGCTTTCTTT. Complete variable domain (other parts from reference TRBV29-1 and TRBJ1-1): SAVISQKPSRDICQRGTSLTIQCQVDSQVTMMFWYRQQPGQSLTLIATANQGSEATYESGFVIDKFPISRPNLTFSTLTVSNMSPEDSSIYLCSVDTAMNTEAFFGQGTRLTVV.

The J gene is TRBJ2-2, the V gene TRBV5-4, with a possible D match to TRBD2 (6 bases). The CDR3 consists of 16 residues. Germline CDR1 SGHNT, CDR2 YYREEE (reference sequence). V was shortened by 4 bases and J by 5 bases, with 18 bases between the two germline ends. The CDR3 region has the DNA TGTGCCAGCAGCCCTGGGGGGTCCCGGGGGACCGGGGAGCTGTTTTTT. Amino acids: CASSPGGSRGTGELFF.

V gene TRBV2 combines with J gene TRBJ1-4; D call uncertain. This CDR3 has 15 amino acids. Germline V gene data show CDR1 as SNHLY and CDR2 as FYNNEI. V was cut by 6 bases and J by 0 bases, with 11 bases left in between. The CDR3 nucleotides read TGTGCCAGCAGAGCCACAGTTGCAACTAATGAAAAACTGTTTTTT. Protein product: CASRATVATNEKLFF.

The V call is TRBV5-1, the J call TRBJ1-5; 10 positions match TRBD1. J gave up 5 bases and V 4 bases, and 6 bases lay outside the gene matches. CDR1 is SGHRS and CDR2 is YFSETQ in the germline V gene. CDR3 length equals 15 residues. DNA of the CDR3: TGCGCCAGCAGCGAGGGACAGGGGCTCGATCAGCCCCAGCATTTT. It codes for CASSEGQGLDQPQHF.

This chain joins TRBV11-3 and TRBJ1-1, with 7 bases that match TRBD1. In germline, CDR1 is SGHNT, CDR2 YENEEA. CDR3 size: 15 residues. V dropped 5 bases and J dropped 7; count of bases not matched to a gene: 13. DNA of the CDR3: TGTGCCAGCAGCCCGACGACAGGGTTTGGAGGTGAAGCTTTCTTT. Its translation is CASSPTTGFGGEAFF.

The J gene is TRBJ2-7, the V gene TRBV11-3; tentatively, D is TRBD1 (6 bases). The length of the CDR3 is 15 residues. The V end lost 2 bases, the J end lost 5 bases, and 16 bases lay between the germline ends. CDR1 is SGHNT, CDR2 YENEEA, per germline. DNA for the CDR3: TGTGCCAGCAGCTTATCAGGGGTTGAAATCCACGAGCAGTACTTC. It is translated as CASSLSGVEIHEQYF.

V and J are TRBV6-1 and TRBJ2-1; D is uncertain. V was cut by 3 bases and J by 7 bases, with 13 bases left in between. Germline CDR1 and CDR2: MNHNS and SASEGT. CDR3 length: 14 residues. This chain's CDR3 is CASSEWPGRNEQFF. The CDR3 DNA reads TGTGCCAGCAGTGAGTGGCCGGGTAGGAATGAGCAGTTCTTC.

The rearrangement links TRBV9 to TRBJ1-1; 7 bases match TRBD1. This CDR3 is 15 amino acids long. V shed 2 bases, J shed 8 bases, and the junction held 12 bases outside the gene matches. CDR1 SGDLS and CDR2 YYNGEE come from the germline V gene. The CDR3 loop reads CASSVYMTGRKEAFF. In nucleotides, the CDR3 is TGTGCCAGCAGCGTCTACATGACAGGGAGAAAAGAAGCTTTCTTT.

The chain employs TRBV6-5 and TRBJ1-3; no clear D. The CDR3 is 15 amino acids. V was cut by 2 bases and J by 2 bases, with 10 bases left in between. The germline CDR1 and CDR2 sequences are MNHEY and SVGAGI. This chain's CDR3 is CASSYAGSTGNTIYF. CDR3 in DNA: TGTGCCAGCAGTTACGCGGGTTCTACTGGAAACACCATATATTTT.

V gene TRBV19 combines with J gene TRBJ1-1; unclear D gene. The length of the CDR3 is 16 residues. Germline CDR1 and CDR2: LNHDA and SQIVND (reference sequence). V lost 1 base, J lost 1 base, and 13 bases lay in between. The DNA for the CDR3 is TGTGCCAGTAGTATAGCAGGAATTATAGGGAACACTGAAGCTTTCTTT. It yields the protein CASSIAGIIGNTEAFF. Together with reference TRBV19 and TRBJ1-1, the CDR3 gives the full variable domain: DGGITQSPKYLFRKEGQNVTLSCEQNLNHDAMYWYRQDPGQGLRLIYYSQIVNDFQKGDIAEGYSVSREKKESFPLTVTSAQKNPTAFYLCASSIAGIIGNTEAFFGQGTRLTVV.

This clone was recorded a few times. The V call is TRBV3-1 (or the pseudogene TRBV3-2), the J call TRBJ1-3; D gene uncertain. The V end lost 1 base, the J end lost 0 bases, and 10 bases lay between the germline ends. The V gene's germline CDR1 is LGHDT and CDR2 YNNKEL (reference sequence). The CDR3 runs to 16 residues. The CDR3 DNA reads as TGTGCCAGCAGCCAAGTGCCCAGTCGCTCTGGAAACACCATATATTTT. Amino acid sequence: CASSQVPSRSGNTIYF.

The chain combines TRBV4-1 with TRBJ2-3, with TRBD1 matching 7 bases. Germline CDR1 MGHRA, CDR2 YSYEKL. This CDR3 is built from 14 residues. V lost 4 bases and J lost 5; bases outside the gene matches: 6. CDR3 loop: CASSRDRGRDTQYF. DNA of the CDR3: TGCGCCAGCAGCCGGGATAGGGGGCGAGATACGCAGTATTTT.

The V call is TRBV6-1, the J call TRBJ1-4; 9 bases align to TRBD1. In germline, CDR1 is MNHNS, CDR2 SASEGT. The ends lost 4 bases at V and 8 bases at J; junction bases unmatched: 11. This CDR3 has 16 residues. CDR3 DNA sequence: TGTGCCAGCAGTGGTTATTTTACAGGGGGCGGGGAAAAACTGTTTTTT. Protein sequence: CASSGYFTGGGEKLFF.

The V gene is TRBV7-2, the J gene TRBJ2-2; possibly TRBD2 for D (6 bases). Germline-derived CDR1 and CDR2 are SGHTA and FQGNSA. The length of the CDR3 is 17 residues. Between the trimmed V and J ends, which lost 1 base and 2 bases, there was a span of 14 bases. CDR3 region: CASSLEAGGVNTGELFF. The CDR3 DNA reads as TGTGCCAGCAGCTTAGAAGCGGGCGGCGTTAACACCGGGGAGCTGTTTTTT.

The chain recombines TRBV7-2 with TRBJ2-3; 9 nucleotides agree with TRBD2. V dropped 5 bases and J dropped 5; count of bases not matched to a gene: 8. The CDR3 has 15 amino acids. Germline V gene sequence: CDR1 SGHTA, CDR2 FQGNSA. CDR3 DNA: TGTGCCAGCAGCGGGAGGGGAGCGGGGGGAGATACGCAGTATTTT. It codes for CASSGRGAGGDTQYF. The full variable domain, its missing parts supplied by reference TRBV7-2 and TRBJ2-3, is GAGVSQSPSNKVTEKGKDVELRCDPISGHTALYWYRQSLGQGLEFLIYFQGNSAPDKSGLPSDRFSAERTGGSVSTLTIQRTQQEDSAVYLCASSGRGAGGDTQYFGPGTRLTVL.

This chain joins TRBV6-5 and TRBJ2-7; 10 bases are shared with TRBD1. The CDR3 consists of 13 residues. V shed 6 bases and J 4 bases; nucleotides not matched to a gene: 3. The germline V gene has CDR1 MNHEY and CDR2 SVGAGI. CDR3 in amino acids: CASRWDRGYEQYF. The DNA of the CDR3 is TGTGCCAGCAGATGGGACAGGGGATACGAGCAGTACTTC.

This chain uses TRBV18 with TRBJ1-3; 10 bases line up with TRBD1. The CDR3 consists of 15 residues. The germline V gene has CDR1 KGHSH and CDR2 LQKENI. V lost 6 bases, J lost 2 bases, and 4 bases stayed unmatched. The CDR3 loop reads CASSPGQGAGNTIYF. For the CDR3, the DNA is TGTGCCAGCTCTCCCGGACAGGGGGCTGGAAACACCATATATTTT.

The gene calls are TRBV5-5 and TRBJ1-1; 8 bases are shared with TRBD1. The V gene's germline CDR1 is SGHKS and CDR2 YYEKEE (reference sequence). The CDR3 spans 17 residues. The J segment lost 6 bases and the V segment lost 4 bases, leaving 17 bases of the junction unmatched. The CDR3 nucleotides read TGTGCCAGCAGCCCGAGAGGTCAGGGGGCGTTCATGTCTGAAGCTTTCTTT. Translating it yields CASSPRGQGAFMSEAFF. The entire variable domain, with the rest obtained from reference TRBV5-5 and TRBJ1-1, is as follows: DAGVTQSPTHLIKTRGQQVTLRCSPISGHKSVSWYQQVLGQGPQFIFQYYEKEERGRGNFPDRFSARQFPNYSSELNVNALLLGDSALYLCASSPRGQGAFMSEAFFGQGTRLTVV.

As for this clone: Within the sample, other DNA sequences also encode this same CDR3. The V call is TRBV12-3 or TRBV12-4, the J call TRBJ2-7; TRBD1 matches 7 bases. The V segment lost 8 bases and the J segment 2 bases; nucleotides outside the gene matches: 6. CDR3 size: 13 residues. Here the CDR3 reads CASGGTGAYEQYF. CDR3 nucleotides: TGTGCCAGCGGGGGAACAGGGGCCTACGAGCAGTACTTC.

The chain joins TRBV6-2 or TRBV6-3 to TRBJ1-2, with D uncertain. With 6 bases removed from V and 8 bases from J, the gap between germline ends came to 25 bases. Per germline, CDR1 MNHEY and CDR2 SVGEGT. The CDR3 extends over 16 amino acids. CDR3: CASSPNYLPARGGYTF. The CDR3 nucleotides read TGTGCCAGCAGCCCTAACTACCTCCCAGCCCGCGGGGGCTACACCTTC.

This sequence joins TRBV5-1 and TRBJ1-3, with TRBD1 matching over 8 bases. The length of the CDR3 is 13 residues. Per the germline V gene, CDR1 is SGHRS and CDR2 is YFSETQ. With 7 bases clipped from V and 3 bases from J, the junction kept 3 bases outside the gene matches. The CDR3 here is CASRTGFGNTIYF. The CDR3 region has the DNA TGCGCCAGCCGGACAGGGTTTGGAAACACCATATATTTT. Drawing the rest from reference TRBV5-1 and TRBJ1-3, the complete variable domain is KAGVTQTPRYLIKTRGQQVTLSCSPISGHRSVSWYQQTPGQGLQFLFEYFSETQRNKGNFPGRFSGRQFSNSRSEMNVSTLELGDSALYLCASRTGFGNTIYFGEGSWLTVV.

This clone was counted at least ten times. The CDR3 DNA follows: TGTGCCAGCAGAGACCCTAGCGGGGGGGCCGAGACCCAGTACTTC. Its protein product is CASRDPSGGAETQYF. The chain links TRBV6-5 to TRBJ2-5; TRBD2 aligns across 12 bases. The CDR3 consists of 15 residues. Germline trimming cut 6 bases from V and 5 bases from J; bases unmatched to any gene: 7. CDR1 MNHEY and CDR2 SVGAGI come from the germline V gene.

The chain carries TRBV18 and TRBJ2-3; 7 nucleotides agree with TRBD1. The germline V gene has CDR1 KGHSH and CDR2 LQKENI. Trimming cost V 3 bases and J 2 bases; bases outside gene matches: 5. The length of the CDR3 is 15 residues. CDR3 sequence: CASSPGQVDTDTQYF. The DNA of the CDR3 is TGTGCCAGCTCACCCGGACAGGTTGACACAGATACGCAGTATTTT.

The sample holds one count of this clone. The chain couples TRBV5-1 to TRBJ2-4; the D gene is possibly TRBD1 (5 bases). This CDR3 comprises 14 residues. Trimming took off 4 bases at V and 8 bases at J, with 16 bases between the two ends. Germline V gives CDR1 SGHRS, CDR2 YFSETQ. Here the CDR3 reads CASSHGAGLDIQYF. In DNA form, the CDR3 reads TGCGCCAGCAGCCATGGAGCAGGGTTGGACATTCAGTACTTC.